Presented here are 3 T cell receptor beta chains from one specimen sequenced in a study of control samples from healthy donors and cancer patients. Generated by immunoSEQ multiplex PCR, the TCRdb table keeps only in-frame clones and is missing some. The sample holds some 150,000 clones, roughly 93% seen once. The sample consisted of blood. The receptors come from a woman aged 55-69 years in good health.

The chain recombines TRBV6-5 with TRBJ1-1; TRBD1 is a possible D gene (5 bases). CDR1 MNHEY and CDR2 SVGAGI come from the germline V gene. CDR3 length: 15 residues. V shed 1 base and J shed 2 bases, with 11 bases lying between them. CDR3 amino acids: CASSYYGTGNTEAFF. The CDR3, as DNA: TGTGCCAGCAGTTACTACGGGACGGGTAACACTGAAGCTTTCTTT.

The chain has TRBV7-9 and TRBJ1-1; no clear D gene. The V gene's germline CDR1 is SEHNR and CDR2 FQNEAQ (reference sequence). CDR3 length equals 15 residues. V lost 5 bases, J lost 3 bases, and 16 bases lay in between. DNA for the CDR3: TGTGCCAGCAGCCTAGGACGGTCGACGCACACTGAAGCTTTCTTT. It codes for CASSLGRSTHTEAFF.

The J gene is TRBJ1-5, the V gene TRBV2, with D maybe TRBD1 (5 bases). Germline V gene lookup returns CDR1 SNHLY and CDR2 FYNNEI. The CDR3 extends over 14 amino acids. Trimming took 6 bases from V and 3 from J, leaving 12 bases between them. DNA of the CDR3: TGTGCCAGCAGCTTGCAGGGAAACAATCAGCCCCAGCATTTT. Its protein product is CASSLQGNNQPQHF.